This passage covers 21 T cell receptor beta chains from one sample sequenced in a study of OX40 agonist ivuxolimab in advanced cancers. Here immunoSEQ multiplex PCR was the method, and the copy in TCRdb shows in-frame clones only, minus some. Of fewer than 45,000 clones in the sample, around four fifths are singletons; the top ten hold around 2.9%. Sequenced material: CD4+ or CD8+ T cells sorted from blood, taken in a trial of the OX40 agonist ivuxolimab. The receptors shown here come from an adult with an advanced solid tumor such as melanoma, head and neck, liver or kidney cancer.

A single count supports this clone. V usage is TRBV19 and J usage is TRBJ1-2; TRBD1 might be the D (5 bases). The CDR3 extends over 13 amino acids. Trimming shortened V by 3 bases and J by 2 bases, and 7 bases separated the two germline ends. Looked up from germline, CDR1 is LNHDA and CDR2 is SQIVND (reference sequence). The CDR3 region has the DNA TGTGCCAGTAGTATCGCAGGGAACTATGGCTACACCTTC. As protein: CASSIAGNYGYTF.

This chain links TRBV5-6 with TRBJ2-3, with 10 nucleotides matching TRBD2. The CDR3 consists of 14 residues. Unmatched junction bases numbered 3, after V lost 0 bases and J lost 8 bases. The germline CDR1 and CDR2 sequences are SGHDT and YYEEEE. CDR3: CASSLVAGGGTQYF. CDR3 nucleotides: TGTGCCAGCAGCTTGGTAGCGGGAGGAGGTACGCAGTATTTT.

This clone came up a few times. CDR3 coding DNA: TGTGCCAGCAGTGAAAATTCGGCTGAAGCTTTCTTT. Amino acids: CASSENSAEAFF. The gene calls are TRBV2 and TRBJ1-1, with no clear D. The germline CDR1 and CDR2 sequences are SNHLY and FYNNEI. The CDR3 contains 12 residues. V shed 2 bases and J shed 6 bases, with 7 bases lying between them.

In DNA, the CDR3 is TGTGCCAGCTCACCACGTATTCTTAGCGGGGGCCCTGCTGAAGATACGCAGTATTTT. Translating it yields CASSPRILSGGPAEDTQYF. The V gene is TRBV18, the J gene TRBJ2-3; 9 nucleotides match TRBD2. The CDR3 loop spans 19 amino acids. CDR1 and CDR2 (germline): KGHSH, LQKENI. The V gene end was trimmed by 1 base and the J gene end by 5 bases; junction bases not matched to a gene: 16.

The CDR3, as DNA: TGTGCCAGTAGTCCAAGACAGGGTGGGACTGAAGCTTTCTTT. Residues: CASSPRQGGTEAFF. The gene calls are TRBV19 and TRBJ1-1, with 7 bases identical to TRBD1. V lost 5 bases to trimming and J lost 5 bases; unmatched junction nucleotides: 8. CDR1 and CDR2 (germline): LNHDA, SQIVND (reference sequence). This CDR3 spans 14 amino acids.

This chain uses TRBV9 with TRBJ2-1; maybe TRBD1 (5 bases). Trimming removed 1 base from V and 9 bases from J, with 14 bases in between. The CDR3 extends over 14 amino acids. Germline CDR1 is SGDLS and CDR2 is YYNGEE. The chain's CDR3 is CASSVISGAGEQFF. DNA for the CDR3: TGTGCCAGCAGCGTAATTAGTGGGGCTGGTGAGCAGTTCTTC.

J is TRBJ1-1 and V is TRBV6-5; D is perhaps TRBD1 (5 bases). CDR1 is MNHEY, CDR2 SVGAGI, per germline. Trimming cost V 6 bases and J 5 bases, with 16 bases left between them. CDR3 length: 14 amino acids. The CDR3 loop reads CASSYSGSLTEAFF. The DNA of the CDR3 is TGTGCCAGCAGCTATTCAGGGTCCTTAACTGAAGCTTTCTTT.

The rearrangement joins TRBV10-1 to TRBJ2-2; D is unclear. Germline V gene sequence: CDR1 WNHNN, CDR2 SYGVQD (reference sequence). V was trimmed by 3 bases and J by 3 bases, leaving 2 bases between them. The CDR3 sequence is 12 residues long. CDR3 amino acids: CASSDHTGELFF. The CDR3 DNA is TGCGCCAGCAGTGACCACACCGGGGAGCTGTTTTTT.

This rearrangement joins TRBV29-1 to TRBJ2-7; TRBD2 is a possible D gene (6 bases). Per the germline V gene, CDR1 is SQVTM and CDR2 is ANQGSEA. V was cut by 4 bases and J by 0 bases, with 16 bases left in between. The CDR3 contains 15 residues. CDR3 residues: CSVGSKGGISYEQYF. The CDR3 bases are TGCAGCGTTGGGTCCAAGGGCGGGATCTCCTACGAGCAGTACTTC.

In its sample, this clone was seen a few times. The chain combines TRBV11-3 with TRBJ1-3; TRBD1 is a possible D gene (6 bases). Trimming took off 5 bases at V and 3 bases at J, with 11 bases between the two ends. This CDR3 is built from 14 residues. Per the germline V gene, CDR1 is SGHNT and CDR2 is YENEEA. The CDR3 sequence is CASSPSRGGNTIYF. CDR3 in DNA: TGTGCCAGCAGCCCCTCCAGGGGTGGAAACACCATATATTTT.

This chain uses TRBV10-3 with TRBJ2-3; TRBD2 aligns across 13 bases. The CDR3 length is 16 residues. Germline CDR1 reads ENHRY; CDR2 reads SYGVKD. Losses at the gene ends were 6 bases for V and 5 bases for J; bases not matched to a gene: 8. The CDR3 DNA follows: TGTGCCATCAGCCCCCGGACTAGCGGGGGAGGAGATACGCAGTATTTT. It codes for CAISPRTSGGGDTQYF.

This chain joins TRBV27 and TRBJ2-7; maybe TRBD1 (5 bases). Germline V gene lookup returns CDR1 MNHEY and CDR2 SMNVEV (reference sequence). V lost 3 bases and J lost 1, with 13 bases in between. This CDR3 is 15 amino acids long. DNA of the CDR3: TGTGCCAGCAGTTTGATCATGGGGCAATCCTACGAGCAGTACTTC. Residues: CASSLIMGQSYEQYF.

The chain has TRBV28 and TRBJ1-2; TRBD1 matches at 8 bases. The ends lost 3 bases at V and 4 bases at J; junction bases unmatched: 16. Germline CDR1 and CDR2: MDHEN and SYDVKM. The CDR3 extends over 18 amino acids. The CDR3 bases are TGTGCCAGCAGTTTCGGGGGGACAGGTGCCGCCTCCGGCTATGGCTACACCTTC. Translation gives CASSFGGTGAASGYGYTF.

The V and J genes are TRBV5-1 and TRBJ2-3; D is uncertain. The CDR3 consists of 15 residues. Germline CDR1 SGHRS, CDR2 YFSETQ. The ends were cut back, 1 base at V and 6 bases at J, with 15 bases in the middle. The DNA for the CDR3 is TGCGCCAGCAGCTTGCAACAATCCTCTATCGATACGCAGTATTTT. Its translation: CASSLQQSSIDTQYF.

The chain joins TRBV6-5 to TRBJ2-1; a weak D match, TRBD2 (5 bases). The CDR3 contains 14 residues. Germline lookup yields CDR1 MNHEY and CDR2 SVGAGI. The V and J ends lost 6 bases and 13 bases respectively, with 22 bases between them. The CDR3 reads CASRMRERTDRQFF. The CDR3 bases are TGTGCCAGCAGGATGAGGGAAAGGACCGACCGACAGTTCTTC.

V usage is TRBV7-2 and J usage is TRBJ2-3; possible D gene TRBD2, 5 bases. V lost 1 base and J lost 1, with 9 bases in between. The CDR3 is 15 residues long. In germline, CDR1 is SGHTA, CDR2 FQGNSA. The CDR3 is CASSLGLAGTDTQYF. The CDR3 nucleotides are TGTGCCAGCAGCTTAGGCCTAGCAGGCACAGATACGCAGTATTTT.

J is TRBJ2-3 and V is TRBV19; D is possibly TRBD1 (5 bases). V dropped 10 bases and J dropped 0 bases, with 17 bases sitting between them. This CDR3 region has 15 residues. The germline V gene encodes CDR1 LNHDA and CDR2 SQIVND (reference sequence). CDR3 in amino acids: CATTRQPASTDTQYF. In DNA, the CDR3 is TGTGCCACAACCCGACAGCCAGCTAGCACAGATACGCAGTATTTT.

The chain employs TRBV7-2 and TRBJ2-5; 8 bases are shared with TRBD2. There are 18 residues in the CDR3. The J segment lost 4 bases and the V segment lost 2 bases, leaving 15 bases of the junction unmatched. From germline, CDR1 is SGHTA and CDR2 FQGNSA. This chain's CDR3 is CASSLSGRLIKRRETQYF. The DNA of the CDR3 is TGTGCCAGCAGCTTAAGCGGGAGACTAATCAAAAGAAGAGAGACCCAGTACTTC.

This clone was seen a few times. This rearrangement joins TRBV10-2 to TRBJ2-5, with D perhaps matching TRBD1 (6 bases). Trimming took off 7 bases at V and 1 base at J, with 13 bases between the two ends. Germline V gene data show CDR1 as WSHSY and CDR2 as SAAADI. The CDR3 is 14 residues long. CDR3 nucleotides: TGCGCCAGCACCCGGGACACCAGCCAAGAGACCCAGTACTTC. Translating gives CASTRDTSQETQYF.

The chain couples TRBV7-2 to TRBJ1-5; a weak D match, TRBD1 (6 bases). This CDR3 region has 15 residues. Germline lookup yields CDR1 SGHTA and CDR2 FQGNSA. V dropped 1 base and J dropped 3 bases, with 10 bases sitting between them. The CDR3 DNA is TGTGCCAGCAGCTTAGTCACAGGGAACAATCAGCCCCAGCATTTT. The encoded protein is CASSLVTGNNQPQHF.

CDR3 DNA sequence: TGTGCCAGCAGAGGACAGGGACTTTTCGGAGAGACCCAGTACTTC. It codes for CASRGQGLFGETQYF. V and J are TRBV2 and TRBJ2-5; 8 bases agree with TRBD1. Germline V lookup: CDR1 SNHLY, CDR2 FYNNEI. The V gene end was trimmed by 6 bases and the J gene end by 4 bases; junction bases not matched to a gene: 10. CDR3 length: 15 amino acids. The full variable domain, with the rest looked up from reference TRBV2 and TRBJ2-5, is EPEVTQTPSHQVTQMGQEVILRCVPISNHLYFYWYRQILGQKVEFLVSFYNNEISEKSEIFDDQFSVERPDGSNFTLKIRSTKLEDSAMYFCASRGQGLFGETQYFGPGTRLLVL.